The 21 T cell receptor beta chains below all came from one sample that was sequenced in a study of response to subunit inactivated influenza vaccine. TCRdb itself ran the RT-PCR reads through MiXCR, one entry per CDR3 protein. Altogether 150,000 to 200,000 distinct CDR3 sequences are present, approximately 12% being singletons, with the ten largest covering around 28%. This sample was also put to use in a study of T cells expressing NK-cell markers. That study adds: Synthesis of TCR beta cDNA relied on 5'RACE template switching carrying UMIs.

Material: CD8+ T cells sorted from PBMCs, obtained 12 days after vaccination. The receptor source for this set is a man over 45 who received an inactivated influenza vaccine.

This rearrangement joins TRBV30 to TRBJ2-7, with a possible D match to TRBD1 (5 bases). V dropped 3 bases and J dropped 5 bases, with 8 bases sitting between them. CDR3 length: 11 amino acids. Germline assignment: CDR1 GTSNPN and CDR2 SVGIG (reference sequence). CDR3 nucleotides: TGTGCCTGGAGATGGGGCCACGAGCAGTACTTC. Encoded protein: CAWRWGHEQYF.

Only a few counts were recorded for this clonotype. J is TRBJ2-7 and V is TRBV7-9; D is unresolved. The CDR3 runs to 11 residues. V lost 5 bases to trimming and J lost 6 bases, with 8 bases between them. CDR1 and CDR2 (germline): SEHNR, FQNEAQ (reference sequence). The CDR3 DNA sequence: TGTGCCAGCAGCGGAGCCGGCGAGCAGTACTTC. This sequence encodes CASSGAGEQYF.

The genes are TRBV7-2 and TRBJ2-7, with TRBD2 as a possible D gene (6 bases). With 0 bases removed from V and 3 bases from J, the gap between germline ends came to 9 bases. The CDR3 sequence is 14 residues long. Germline lookup yields CDR1 SGHTA and CDR2 FQGNSA. CDR3 in DNA: TGTGCCAGCAGCTTAGCGGGACTCAGCTACGAGCAGTACTTC. Its translation: CASSLAGLSYEQYF.

This clonotype has only a few counts. The chain combines TRBV30 with TRBJ1-5; D may be TRBD1 (5 bases). The CDR3 length is 14 residues. Trimming removed 3 bases from V and 3 bases from J, with 12 bases in between. The V gene's germline CDR1 is GTSNPN and CDR2 SVGIG (reference sequence). As DNA, the CDR3 is TGTGCCTGGAGCCACGAGGGGCTCAATCAGCCCCAGCATTTT. It yields the protein CAWSHEGLNQPQHF.

This clonotype was observed at least ten times. The rearrangement uses TRBV2 and TRBJ2-7; 8 nucleotides agree with TRBD2. Germline CDR1 and CDR2: SNHLY and FYNNEI. The CDR3 contains 13 residues. The ends lost 5 bases at V and 5 bases at J; junction bases unmatched: 5. This chain's CDR3 is CASSFSGTNEQYF. DNA for the CDR3: TGTGCCAGCAGTTTTAGCGGGACCAACGAGCAGTACTTC.

This chain links TRBV19 with TRBJ1-5, with D hard to call. From germline, CDR1 is LNHDA and CDR2 SQIVND (reference sequence). V was cut by 3 bases and J by 6 bases, with 15 bases left in between. The CDR3 spans 15 residues. The CDR3 DNA follows: TGTGCCAGTAGTATCTCAAGAGGGCTCGGTCAGCCCCAGCATTTT. Residues: CASSISRGLGQPQHF.

The chain recombines TRBV6-5 with TRBJ2-5; no firm D call. The CDR3 is 15 amino acids. The germline V and J ends were trimmed by 0 bases and 0 bases, with 8 bases remaining between them. CDR1 is MNHEY, CDR2 SVGAGI, per germline. CDR3 residues: CASSYSSPDQETQYF. The CDR3 nucleotides are TGTGCCAGCAGTTACTCGAGTCCGGACCAAGAGACCCAGTACTTC.

The chain recombines TRBV20-1 with TRBJ2-3, with 8 bases matching TRBD1. V dropped 0 bases and J dropped 2; count of bases not matched to a gene: 4. Germline V CDR1 and CDR2: DFQATT, SNEGSKA (reference sequence). CDR3 size: 15 residues. The CDR3 loop reads CSARDGTGYTDTQYF. The CDR3 nucleotides read TGCAGTGCTAGAGATGGGACAGGTTACACAGATACGCAGTATTTT.

For this clonotype: Compared with germline, one end of the junction differs, possibly owing to a read error. V and J are TRBV6-2 or TRBV6-3 and TRBJ1-5; no clear D gene. CDR3 size: 16 residues. Looked up from germline, CDR1 is MNHEY and CDR2 is SVGEGT. Here the CDR3 DNA reads TGTGCCAGCAGTTACGGCGGGGAAAGCGGCAATCGGCCCCAGCATTTT. Translating gives CASSYGGESGNRPQHF.

This clonotype was recorded many times. The chain employs TRBV7-9 and TRBJ1-2; 11 nucleotides agree with TRBD1. The germline gives CDR1 SEHNR, CDR2 FQNEAQ (reference sequence). J gave up 2 bases and V 4 bases, and 3 bases lay outside the gene matches. The CDR3 covers 15 residues. The CDR3 region has the DNA TGTGCCAGCAGCTCGGGACAGGGGGGGAACTATGGCTACACCTTC. Protein: CASSSGQGGNYGYTF.

This clonotype was recorded a few times. The chain combines TRBV20-1 with TRBJ2-3; TRBD2 matches 10 bases. J lost 1 base, V lost 6 bases, and 13 bases had no gene match. CDR1 is DFQATT, CDR2 SNEGSKA, per germline (reference sequence). The CDR3 totals 17 residues. The CDR3 nucleotides read TGCAGTGCCCGGGGGCTAGCGGGGGTTCTTGGCACAGATACGCAGTATTTT. It yields the protein CSARGLAGVLGTDTQYF.

The gene calls are TRBV5-4 and TRBJ2-7; D not resolved. CDR3 length: 12 amino acids. V lost 4 bases, J lost 2 bases, and 7 bases lay in between. Looked up from germline, CDR1 is SGHNT and CDR2 is YYREEE (reference sequence). The CDR3 sequence: CASSDNPYEQYF. The CDR3 DNA follows: TGTGCCAGCAGCGATAACCCCTACGAGCAGTACTTC.

This chain uses TRBV28 with TRBJ2-7; D possibly matches TRBD1 or TRBD2 (5 bases each). The CDR3 contains 14 residues. Trimming pared 4 bases from V and 3 bases from J, leaving 13 bases between. Germline CDR1 and CDR2: MDHEN and SYDVKM. This chain's CDR3 is CASSYWGSGYEQYF. The CDR3 DNA is TGTGCCAGCAGTTATTGGGGCAGCGGCTACGAGCAGTACTTC.

V gene TRBV20-1 combines with J gene TRBJ2-7; 9 nucleotides line up with TRBD2. In germline, CDR1 is DFQATT, CDR2 SNEGSKA (reference sequence). The junction had 9 bases not matched to a gene; V was cut back by 0 bases and J by 3 bases. The CDR3 covers 16 residues. The CDR3 region is CSARDPSGDTIYEQYF. The CDR3 coding sequence is TGCAGTGCTAGAGATCCTAGCGGGGATACAATCTACGAGCAGTACTTC.

This clonotype was counted only a few times. The chain has TRBV4-1 and TRBJ1-4; 7 bases are shared with TRBD1. The CDR3 is 15 amino acids. Germline CDR1 MGHRA, CDR2 YSYEKL. Trimming took 4 bases from V and 8 from J; bases not matched to a gene: 10. CDR3 amino acids: CASSRDPTGEEKLFF. The DNA for the CDR3 is TGCGCCAGCAGCCGGGATCCCACAGGGGAGGAAAAACTGTTTTTT.

The chain uses TRBV19 and TRBJ2-5, with 9 nucleotides matching TRBD1. This CDR3 has 15 amino acids. Per germline, CDR1 LNHDA and CDR2 SQIVND (reference sequence). V gave up 5 bases and J gave up 5 bases; unmatched junction bases: 9. The CDR3, as DNA: TGTGCCAGTAGTTTAGCACAGGGGGCCGGGGAGACCCAGTACTTC. Its protein product is CASSLAQGAGETQYF.

The rearrangement joins TRBV7-9 to TRBJ2-1, with D hard to call. Germline-derived CDR1 and CDR2 are SEHNR and FQNEAQ (reference sequence). Trimming removed 1 base from V and 4 bases from J, with 11 bases in between. The CDR3 spans 15 residues. In DNA form, the CDR3 reads TGTGCCAGCAGCTTAGTTAGCAGAACATACAATGAGCAGTTCTTC. Translation: CASSLVSRTYNEQFF. Variable domain in full (rest from reference TRBV7-9 and TRBJ2-1): DTGVSQNPRHKITKRGQNVTFRCDPISEHNRLYWYRQTLGQGPEFLTYFQNEAQLEKSRLLSDRFSAERPKGSFSTLEIQRTEQGDSAMYLCASSLVSRTYNEQFFGPGTRLTVL.

This clonotype was detected only a few times. The V and J genes are TRBV20-1 and TRBJ2-2, with D perhaps matching TRBD2 (6 bases). In germline, CDR1 is DFQATT, CDR2 SNEGSKA (reference sequence). V lost 0 bases and J 4 bases, leaving 9 bases between the germline ends. The CDR3 contains 14 residues. This CDR3 reads CSARDLRGTGELFF. The CDR3 region has the DNA TGCAGTGCTAGAGATTTGCGGGGCACCGGGGAGCTGTTTTTT.

This clonotype was observed a handful of times. The chain employs TRBV3-1 and TRBJ2-7; tentatively, D is TRBD1 (6 bases). Trimming cost V 0 bases and J 2 bases, with 11 bases left between them. Germline V gene data show CDR1 as LGHDT and CDR2 as YNNKEL (reference sequence). CDR3 length: 15 amino acids. Written as DNA, the CDR3 is TGTGCCAGCAGCCAAGATCTTCGGACAGCCTACGAGCAGTACTTC. This sequence encodes CASSQDLRTAYEQYF.

This chain connects TRBV6-5 to TRBJ1-2, with D hard to call. Germline-derived CDR1 and CDR2 are MNHEY and SVGAGI. The CDR3 is 13 amino acids. Trimming pared 2 bases from V and 5 bases from J, leaving 9 bases between. CDR3 coding DNA: TGTGCCAGCAGTTACGCCAACCTATATGGCTACACCTTC. This translates into CASSYANLYGYTF.

The chain employs TRBV12-3 or TRBV12-4 and TRBJ1-2; D remains unclear. The CDR3 extends over 13 amino acids. V was cut by 6 bases and J by 4 bases, with 12 bases left in between. Here the CDR3 reads CASSPTAGYGYTF. The CDR3 bases are TGTGCCAGCAGCCCAACAGCGGGCTATGGCTACACCTTC.